Below are 2 T cell receptor beta chains sequenced from a single sample in a study of CD8+ T cells in alopecia areata (dated by TCRdb to about 2018). The library was made by the immunoSEQ multiplex PCR assay. To provide template for TCR sequencing, every sample had RNA extracted and reverse transcribed into cDNA. TCRdb carries this immuneACCESS record with in-frame sequences only. Its versions omit some clonotypes, under half of them owing to an unresolved V gene in the studies checked, with the rest unexplained. Here the sample lists roughly 260,000 clones, none seen once only. Of the sample, 1.2% is held by the ten largest clones. Pooled mouse cutaneous lymph node cells were stained for CD4, CD8alpha, NKG2D, NKG2ACE and other markers and were then sorted on a BD Influx. Sequenced sample: CD4+ T cells sorted from a lymph node. The source is a C3H/HeJ mouse with alopecia areata. The MHC haplotype for this mouse line is H2-k.

This clone was seen many times. These gene names are mouse names. The read finishes 4 residues shy of the CDR3 end, and the germline J gene is used to complete it. Other nucleotide sequences in the sample specify the same CDR3. The chain employs TRBV1 and TRBJ2-3; a possible D gene is TRBD1 (6 bases). The CDR3 is 15 residues long. The germline V gene encodes CDR1 NSQYPW and CDR2 LRSPGD (reference sequence). Trimming stripped 0 bases from V and 0 bases from J, with 7 bases between. CDR3 protein: CTCSADRGSAETLYF. The sequenced part of the CDR3 DNA is TGCACCTGCAGTGCAGACAGGGGTAGTGCAGAA.

As to this clone: Germline and genes here are mouse. The CDR3 end falls 4 residues outside the read, so it is completed with the germline J gene. This chain uses TRBV13-2 with TRBJ2-1; 11 bases align to TRBD2. The V gene's germline CDR1 is NNHNN and CDR2 SYGAGS (reference sequence). After removal of 3 bases from V and 1 base from J, the junction contained 3 bases not matched to a gene. CDR3 size: 16 residues. CDR3 region: CASGVDWGGNYAEQFF. CDR3 DNA, as far as it was read: TGTGCCAGCGGTGTCGACTGGGGGGGGAACTATGCT.